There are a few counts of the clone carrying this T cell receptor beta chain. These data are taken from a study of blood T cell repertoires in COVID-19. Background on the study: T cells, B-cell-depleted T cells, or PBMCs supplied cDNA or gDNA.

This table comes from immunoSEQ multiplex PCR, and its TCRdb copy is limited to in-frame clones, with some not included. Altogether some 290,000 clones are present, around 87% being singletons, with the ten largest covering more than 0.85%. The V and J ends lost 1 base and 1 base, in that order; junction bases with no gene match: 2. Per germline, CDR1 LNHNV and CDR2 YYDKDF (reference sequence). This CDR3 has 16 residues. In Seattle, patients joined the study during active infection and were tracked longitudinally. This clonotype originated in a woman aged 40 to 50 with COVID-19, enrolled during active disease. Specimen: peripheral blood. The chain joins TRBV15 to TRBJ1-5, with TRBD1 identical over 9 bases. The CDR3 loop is CATSRGGQGSNQPQHF. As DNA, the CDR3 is TGTGCCACCAGCAGAGGGGGACAGGGCAGCAATCAGCCCCAGCATTTT.